This is a list of T cell receptor beta chains from one sample in a study of blood T cells in healthy people across ages. Each CDR3 protein gets one entry after TCRdb re-called the 5' RACE reads with MiXCR. Here the sample spans almost 550,000 distinct CDR3 sequences, approximately 25% being singletons. This sample was shared with a second study, whose subject was T cells of mothers and their children.

Specimen: blood. The source is a boy between 5 and 17 years old in good health. Both conserved end residues are part of each CDR3. The D gene is left open where the match is weak. A row's size may be missing; if present it is once, few, many or a size class.

J gene,clone size,D gene,V gene,CDR3 DNA,CDR3 protein
TRBJ2-7,.,TRBD2,TRBV20-1,TGCAGTGCTAGCGCTAGCGGGGACATGGACGAGCAGTACTTC,CSASASGDMDEQYF
TRBJ1-4,few,.,TRBV20-1,TGCAGTGCTAAAGTGGGGGCTGCAACTAATGAAAAACTGTTTTTT,CSAKVGAATNEKLFF
TRBJ1-2,few,.,TRBV12-3/TRBV12-4,TGTGCCAGCAGTTTCGGGGTGATGAGCTATGGCTACACCTTC,CASSFGVMSYGYTF
TRBJ2-5,.,TRBD2,TRBV7-2,TGTGCCAGCAGCTCGACTAGCGGGGGACGACTGCCCCAGTACTTC,CASSSTSGGRLPQYF
TRBJ2-7,few,.,TRBV11-1,TGTGCCAGCAGTCCCCACAACCTCTACGAGCAGTACTTC,CASSPHNLYEQYF
TRBJ2-1,few,.,TRBV24-1,TGTGCCACCAGTATTACGGGGGAAACCTCCTTATACAATGAGCAGTTCTTC,CATSITGETSLYNEQFF
TRBJ2-1,.,.,TRBV5-1,TGCGCCAGCAGCTTGGCAATTGGATATCGGGAGCAGTTCTTC,CASSLAIGYREQFF
TRBJ2-1,few,.,TRBV28,TGTGCCTGCAGCTCTACTGCCCGCGGGCTGCGTTCCTACAATGAGCAGTTCTTC,CACSSTARGLRSYNEQFF
TRBJ2-1,many,TRBD2,TRBV28,TGTGCCAGCAGTTTCCCCGCTAGCGGGATGGGAAATGAGCAGTTCTTC,CASSFPASGMGNEQFF
TRBJ1-1,.,.,TRBV11-2,TGTGCCAGCAGCTTAATGGGTACCTGGCTCAACACTGAAGCTTTCTTT,CASSLMGTWLNTEAFF
TRBJ2-6,few,.,TRBV4-3,TGCGCCAGCAGCCAAGATTTCGGAGGGTCCGGGGCCAACGTCCTGACTTTC,CASSQDFGGSGANVLTF
TRBJ1-3,.,.,TRBV24-1,TGTGCCACCTCTACTGAATCAGGGGTCGTTTACTCTGGAAACACCATATATTTT,CATSTESGVVYSGNTIYF
TRBJ2-5,many,.,TRBV10-3,TGTGCCATCAGCGGGCAGGACCAAGAGACCCAGTACTTC,CAISGQDQETQYF
TRBJ2-3,.,.,TRBV7-3,TGTGCCAGCAGCTTAAACCCGGACACAGATACGCAGTATTTT,CASSLNPDTDTQYF
TRBJ1-1,.,.,TRBV28,TGTGCCAGCAGTTACTTTGGGAGCACTGAAGCTTTCTTT,CASSYFGSTEAFF
TRBJ1-2,many,.,TRBV25-1,TGTGCCAGCAGCGGGGGGTATGGCTACACCTTC,CASSGGYGYTF
TRBJ2-5,.,TRBD2,TRBV5-1,TGCGCCAGCAGCGCGGGACTAAAAGAGACCCAGTACTTC,CASSAGLKETQYF
TRBJ1-1,few,TRBD1,TRBV24-1,TGTGCCACCAGTGGTACAGGGGCTGAAGCTTTCTTT,CATSGTGAEAFF
TRBJ1-5,few,TRBD1,TRBV2,TGTGCCAGCAGGGGGACAGTTAGCAATCAGCCCCAGCATTTT,CASRGTVSNQPQHF
TRBJ2-5,many,.,TRBV2,TGTGCCAGCAATGGGGGGCCGGAGACCCAGTACTTC,CASNGGPETQYF
TRBJ1-6,.,.,TRBV7-9,TGTGCCAGCAGCTTAGCGGAGGGGCAGTTCAATTCACCCCTCCACTTT,CASSLAEGQFNSPLHF
TRBJ2-1,few,.,TRBV5-6,TGTGCCAGCAGCTTGGAGTGGGTACGGGTCCAAGAAAAGTACAATGAGCAGTTCTTC,CASSLEWVRVQEKYNEQFF
TRBJ2-1,few,.,TRBV11-2,TGTGCCAGCAGCTTAGTGACTGAGCAGTTCTTC,CASSLVTEQFF
TRBJ2-5,.,TRBD1,TRBV7-2,TGTGCCAGCAGCGATGGGACAGGGAACGAGAAGTACTTC,CASSDGTGNEKYF
TRBJ2-2,.,TRBD2,TRBV9,TGTGCCAGCAGCGTAGCTAGCGGGGGGTCCCAATTCCTTAACACCGGGGAGCTGTTTTTT,CASSVASGGSQFLNTGELFF
TRBJ2-3,few,.,TRBV20-1,TGCAGTGCTAGCCCGTACTCACCTAGGGATACGCAGTATTTT,CSASPYSPRDTQYF
TRBJ2-3,.,.,TRBV28,TGTGCCAGCAGTTTAATCTCAGGGGTGGCAGATACGCAGTATTTT,CASSLISGVADTQYF
TRBJ2-3,few,.,TRBV20-1,TGCAGTGCTAGAGACCGGGTCCTTAGCACAGATACGCAGTATTTT,CSARDRVLSTDTQYF
TRBJ2-7,few,TRBD2,TRBV12-3/TRBV12-4,TGTGCCAGCAGTCCAAGGACTAGCGGGCGATACCTATCCTACGAGCAGTACTTC,CASSPRTSGRYLSYEQYF
TRBJ2-3,.,TRBD2,TRBV20-1,TGCAGTGCTAGAGCCGTACTAGCGGGGGGCGGAGATGGCACAGATACGCAGTATTTT,CSARAVLAGGGDGTDTQYF
TRBJ1-1,.,.,TRBV6-2/TRBV6-3,TGTGCCAGCAAAGACCAGGGAAAGGGGACTGAAGCTTTCTTT,CASKDQGKGTEAFF
TRBJ2-5,.,TRBD2,TRBV11-2,TGTGCCAGCAGCTTAACAAAAACTAGCGGACCCCAAGAGACCCAGTACTTC,CASSLTKTSGPQETQYF
TRBJ2-7,.,TRBD2,TRBV6-1,TGTGCCAGCAGTGGACTAGCGGGTAGTCTAGAGAAGCAGTACTTC,CASSGLAGSLEKQYF
TRBJ2-1,.,.,TRBV5-1,TGCGCCAGCAGCTTGGGACTCCCAGCCAACAATGAGCAGTTCTTC,CASSLGLPANNEQFF
TRBJ2-5,many,TRBD1,TRBV29-1,TGCAGCGTTGACCGGACAGGGGAGGGGGAGACCCAGTACTTC,CSVDRTGEGETQYF
TRBJ2-5,few,.,TRBV2,TGTGCCAGCAGCCGCTCCCGGACAGATCAAGAGACCCAGTACTTC,CASSRSRTDQETQYF
TRBJ2-1,few,.,TRBV7-2,TGTGCCAGCAGCTCGGGTGGTAGGTCCTACAATGAGCAGTTCTTC,CASSSGGRSYNEQFF
TRBJ1-4,many,TRBD1,TRBV20-1,TGCAGTGCTAGGGGACAGGGACTTAATGAAAAACTGTTTTTT,CSARGQGLNEKLFF
TRBJ2-5,.,TRBD1,TRBV6-1,TGTGCCAGCACACACAGGGGAAAACAAGAGACCCAGTACTTC,CASTHRGKQETQYF
TRBJ2-5,few,.,TRBV7-2,TGTGCCAGCAGCCCCGGACTGCTGTTGGAGACCCAGTACTTC,CASSPGLLLETQYF
TRBJ2-7,few,.,TRBV29-1,TGCAGCGCTCGCCAGGCAACCTACGAGCAGTACTTC,CSARQATYEQYF
TRBJ2-5,.,.,TRBV29-1,TGCAGCGCACGGGACTCCATTAGGGAGACCCAGTACTTC,CSARDSIRETQYF
TRBJ2-5,few,.,TRBV7-2,TGTGCCAGCAGCTCCAACGCGGCACTAGTTTGGTTTGCGGAGACCCAGTACTTC,CASSSNAALVWFAETQYF
TRBJ1-4,.,TRBD1,TRBV25-1,TGTGCCAGCAGTGAGACAGGGGATACTAATGAAAAACTGTTTTTT,CASSETGDTNEKLFF
TRBJ2-5,few,.,TRBV27,TGTGCCAGCAGTTTACGCCCGGGCGTCCAAGAGACCCAGTACTTC,CASSLRPGVQETQYF
TRBJ1-4,few,.,TRBV7-9,TGTGCCAGCAGCCTACAGGGAGTTGCAACTAATGAAAAACTGTTTTTT,CASSLQGVATNEKLFF
TRBJ2-7,.,.,TRBV20-1,TGCAGTGCTAGAATCGGGACCTACGAGCAGTACTTC,CSARIGTYEQYF
TRBJ2-7,.,.,TRBV12-3/TRBV12-4,TGTGCCAGCAGGCTTTTAACCCCAGGGTACGAGCAGTACTTC,CASRLLTPGYEQYF
TRBJ2-7,few,TRBD2,TRBV4-2,TGTGCCAGCGCCTCTGTTGGCGGGAGGAGGAACGAGCAGTACTTC,CASASVGGRRNEQYF
TRBJ2-3,.,TRBD2,TRBV4-3,TGCGCCAGCAGCCAGCAACTAGCGGGAGAGGCAGATACGCAGTATTTT,CASSQQLAGEADTQYF
TRBJ1-4,few,.,TRBV20-1,TGCAGTGCTAGAGATTACGCTGAAAAACTGTTTTTT,CSARDYAEKLFF
TRBJ1-1,few,TRBD1,TRBV20-1,TGCAGTGCTAAACAGGGGGCGGACACTGAAGCTTTCTTT,CSAKQGADTEAFF
TRBJ2-3,.,.,TRBV7-9,TGTGCCAGCAGCTTAGCGGGGACGTCTAGCACAGATACGCAGTATTTT,CASSLAGTSSTDTQYF
TRBJ2-7,many,TRBD2,TRBV5-1,TGCGCCAGCAGCTCCGGGACTAGCGGGTACGAGCAGTACTTC,CASSSGTSGYEQYF
TRBJ2-1,.,.,TRBV7-9,TGTGCCAGCAGCGCCCGATGGACTGAGCAGTTCTTC,CASSARWTEQFF
TRBJ1-4,.,.,TRBV6-1,TGTGCCAGCAGTCCCCGGGGGTCGAATGAAAAACTGTTTTTT,CASSPRGSNEKLFF